Reported below is one T cell receptor beta chain. This specimen belongs to a study of blood T cell repertoires in COVID-19. CDR1 is SNHLY, CDR2 FYNNEI, per germline. V shed 4 bases, J shed 0 bases, and the junction held 3 bases outside the gene matches. The CDR3 runs to 15 residues. Method: immunoSEQ multiplex PCR; TCRdb's copy keeps in-frame clones and lacks some. The sample consists of around 320,000 clones, about 90% of them appearing once. V is TRBV2 and J is TRBJ1-2; 9 bases align to TRBD1. Sequencing input: PBMCs or T cells enriched from blood (not recorded which). The TCR originated in a woman aged 45-65 years who had been exposed to COVID-19. CDR3 protein: CASSVTGGSNYGYTF. The CDR3 DNA reads as TGTGCCAGCAGTGTAACAGGGGGCTCTAACTATGGCTACACCTTC.